The next 16 T cell receptor beta chains were all read from a single sample in a study of T-cell reconstitution after alpha-beta-depleted transplantation in children. A TCRbeta library incorporating unique molecular identifiers was prepared. Using its own MiXCR run on the PCR reads, TCRdb lists one record per CDR3 protein. The table has around 490,000 distinct CDR3 sequences, around 10% seen once; the top ten hold 11% to 15%. The sequencing used PBMCs, mostly from graft donor cells, collected 180 days after TCRalphabeta/CD19-depleted stem cell transplant. Receptor source: a female patient aged 2 to 10 who had a stem cell transplant for aplastic anemia, so the T cells may come from the graft donor.

About this clonotype: At one end, the junction sequence differs from germline, possibly due to a read error. V is TRBV20-1 and J is TRBJ2-1; maybe TRBD2 (6 bases). Germline loops: CDR1 DFQATT, CDR2 SNEGSKA (reference sequence). The CDR3 covers 11 residues. CDR3 residues: CSAPEVRRGVF. The DNA of the CDR3 is TGCAGTGCACCGGAGGTGCGGAGGGGAGTCTTC.

This clonotype was counted between two and nine times. This rearrangement joins TRBV15 to TRBJ2-1, with 7 nucleotides matching TRBD1. Trimming cost V 2 bases and J 1 base; bases outside gene matches: 5. CDR3 length: 16 amino acids. Germline loops: CDR1 LNHNV, CDR2 YYDKDF (reference sequence). In DNA, the CDR3 is TGTGCCACCAGCAGAACAGGGGAGATATCCTACAATGAGCAGTTCTTC. This translates into CATSRTGEISYNEQFF.

This chain connects TRBV6-1 to TRBJ1-5; 11 bases are shared with TRBD1. The CDR3 is 16 residues long. Trimming at V came to 4 bases and at J to 2 bases, leaving 4 bases not matched to a gene. Germline lookup yields CDR1 MNHNS and CDR2 SASEGT. CDR3 region: CASSAGTGGGNQPQHF. CDR3 coding DNA: TGTGCCAGCAGTGCTGGGACAGGGGGTGGCAATCAGCCCCAGCATTTT.

This clonotype was seen a handful of times. The chain links TRBV6-2 or TRBV6-3 to TRBJ1-5; D perhaps matches TRBD1 (6 bases). Germline values: CDR1 MNHEY, CDR2 SVGEGT. Trimming removed 2 bases from V and 10 bases from J, with 12 bases in between. CDR3 length: 13 residues. The CDR3 here is CASSYGSGGPQHF. DNA of the CDR3: TGTGCCAGCAGTTACGGATCCGGGGGCCCCCAGCATTTT.

V and J are TRBV6-2 or TRBV6-3 and TRBJ2-1; D not resolved. The CDR3 has 13 residues. Germline loops: CDR1 MNHEY, CDR2 SVGEGT. V lost 1 base to trimming and J lost 5 bases, with 6 bases between them. The CDR3 reads CASSYWTNNEQFF. CDR3 bases: TGTGCCAGCAGTTACTGGACCAACAATGAGCAGTTCTTC.

This clonotype has a handful of counts. This chain joins TRBV7-2 and TRBJ2-3, with D possibly being TRBD1 (6 bases). Per the germline V gene, CDR1 is SGHTA and CDR2 is FQGNSA. This CDR3 has 15 residues. V lost 5 bases, J lost 2 bases, and 14 bases lay in between. The CDR3: CASSAPGTTTDTQYF. The DNA of the CDR3 is TGTGCCAGCAGCGCCCCCGGGACAACCACAGATACGCAGTATTTT.

This clonotype turned up a few times. The chain links TRBV21-1 to TRBJ1-2; the tabulated D call, TRBD1, remains unverified against the DNA. TRBV21-1 constitutes a pseudogene. The length of the CDR3 is 13 residues. CDR3: CASSARTGFGYTF. CDR3 coding DNA: TGTGCCAGCAGCGCCCGGACAGGGTTTGGCTACACCTTC.

V gene TRBV3-1 combines with J gene TRBJ2-7; 8 positions agree with TRBD1. The germline CDR1 and CDR2 sequences are LGHDT and YNNKEL (reference sequence). The CDR3 is 15 residues long. Trimming took 3 bases from V and 3 from J; bases not matched to a gene: 7. CDR3 loop: CASSQTLDRDYEQYF. For the CDR3, the DNA is TGTGCCAGCAGCCAGACTTTGGACAGGGACTACGAGCAGTACTTC.

The table lists this clonotype with a count of one. This clone may be a read error of a much larger clone one base away. The chain couples TRBV11-2 to TRBJ2-3; no definite D call. The CDR3 is 13 residues long. Germline V CDR1 and CDR2: SGHAT, FQNNGV. V lost 2 bases, J lost 2 bases, and 5 bases lay in between. The CDR3 loop reads CASSLWDTDTQYF. The CDR3 nucleotides are TGTGCCAGCAGCTTATGGGACACAGATACGCAGTATTTT.

This clonotype came up a few times. The chain has TRBV4-3 and TRBJ2-7, with 7 positions matching TRBD1. This CDR3 is 15 amino acids long. The trim removed 0 bases at V and 3 bases at J, leaving 5 bases unmatched. The germline V gene has CDR1 LGHNA and CDR2 YSLEER. The CDR3 protein is CASSQETGMFYEQYV. CDR3 DNA sequence: TGCGCCAGCAGCCAAGAGACAGGGATGTTCTACGAGCAGTACGTC.

This CDR3 is CASSLTARPWSTDTQYF. CDR3 sequence (DNA): TGTGCCAGCAGCCTAACGGCGCGACCATGGAGCACAGATACGCAGTATTTT. The gene calls are TRBV5-6 and TRBJ2-3; D not certain. V was trimmed by 4 bases and J by 0 bases, leaving 18 bases between them. CDR3 length equals 17 residues. The germline V gene encodes CDR1 SGHDT and CDR2 YYEEEE.

In its sample, this clonotype was seen a few times. This rearrangement joins TRBV7-9 to TRBJ2-5; D possibly matches TRBD1 or TRBD2 (5 bases each). CDR1 and CDR2 from the germline V gene are SEHNR and FQNEAQ (reference sequence). The V gene lost 5 bases and the J gene lost 0 bases, with 22 bases spanning the gap. The CDR3 runs 18 residues. The CDR3 loop is CASSRGSLGGGYQETQYF. The CDR3 DNA reads as TGTGCCAGCAGCCGGGGCTCCCTTGGTGGAGGATACCAAGAGACCCAGTACTTC.

This chain uses TRBV25-1 with TRBJ1-1; D not resolved. The CDR3 is 16 residues long. Germline V gives CDR1 MGHDK, CDR2 SYGVNS. Trimming shortened V by 0 bases and J by 5 bases, and 16 bases separated the two germline ends. The CDR3 loop is CASSEYSATPRTEAFF. The CDR3 bases are TGTGCCAGCAGTGAATATTCGGCCACCCCAAGGACTGAAGCTTTCTTT.

The gene calls are TRBV28 and TRBJ1-1; D is possibly TRBD1 (6 bases). The CDR3 covers 14 residues. Looked up from germline, CDR1 is MDHEN and CDR2 is SYDVKM. Trimming removed 6 bases at V and 4 bases at J, with 15 bases between. Here the CDR3 reads CASRYGQLRTEAFF. The CDR3 DNA follows: TGTGCCAGCAGATACGGACAGTTGCGCACTGAAGCTTTCTTT. Full variable domain (missing parts from reference TRBV28 and TRBJ1-1): DVKVTQSSRYLVKRTGEKVFLECVQDMDHENMFWYRQDPGLGLRLIYFSYDVKMKEKGDIPEGYSVSREKKERFSLILESASTNQTSMYLCASRYGQLRTEAFFGQGTRLTVV.

The rearrangement joins TRBV30 to TRBJ1-5; tentatively, D is TRBD1 (5 bases). Germline V gene data show CDR1 as GTSNPN and CDR2 as SVGIG (reference sequence). CDR3 length: 13 amino acids. Trimming stripped 7 bases from V and 2 bases from J, with 12 bases between. In nucleotides, the CDR3 is TGTGCCTCCTCGGACACCGGCAATCAGCCCCAGCATTTT. This encodes CASSDTGNQPQHF.

CDR3 residues: CASSLHAERANYGYTF. The CDR3 bases are TGTGCCAGCAGCCTCCATGCGGAGCGAGCTAACTATGGCTACACCTTC. The chain uses TRBV6-1 and TRBJ1-2; D not resolved. Germline CDR1 is MNHNS and CDR2 is SASEGT. V dropped 6 bases and J dropped 0 bases, with 17 bases sitting between them. The CDR3 runs to 16 residues.